A selection of T cell receptor beta chains follows, all from one sample in a study of blood T cell repertoires in COVID-19. Generated by immunoSEQ multiplex PCR, the TCRdb table keeps only in-frame clones and is missing some. In the table there are about 97,000 clones, around 87% of which are singletons. The sample was peripheral blood. The receptors originated from a man aged 50-60 years with active or convalescent COVID-19. CDR3s leave out the opening cysteine and the closing phenylalanine or tryptophan. D genes are given only for firm matches. Size is omitted from some rows. Given values are once, few, many or a class for expanded clones.

TRBV10-3,-,TRBJ2-7,few,AIAQESYEQY
TRBV9,-,TRBJ2-3,once,ASSVEGQSTDTQY
TRBV30,-,TRBJ1-6,-,AWSRGAGNSPLH
TRBV5-1,-,TRBJ2-1,-,ASSLSVPGGNEQF
TRBV3-1/TRBV3-2,-,TRBJ2-3,-,ASSQVRGRTDTQY
TRBV5-5,-,TRBJ1-3,-,ASSMAAYRTGNTIY
TRBV6-4,-,TRBJ2-3,-,ASSDSRSDTQY
TRBV15,-,TRBJ2-4,-,ATSIEDAQGVNIQY
TRBV19,-,TRBJ2-3,-,ASSGGAGVTDTQY
TRBV6-1,-,TRBJ1-6,-,ASSELQGNSYSPLH
TRBV2,-,TRBJ1-1,once,ASRATGSTEAF
TRBV3-1/TRBV3-2,TRBD1,TRBJ1-1,-,ASSSQGTEAF
TRBV28,TRBD1,TRBJ2-3,-,ASSPWTGAITDTQY
TRBV6-5,TRBD1,TRBJ2-7,-,ASSPRTGTYEQY
TRBV10-3,TRBD1,TRBJ2-3,once,ASSTTTGDKDTQY
TRBV5-5,-,TRBJ2-1,-,ASRFQGSSYNEQF
TRBV7-9,-,TRBJ2-2,-,ASSLPPRLSTGELF
TRBV5-5,TRBD1,TRBJ1-5,-,ASSLDLTGTGNNQPQH
TRBV2,-,TRBJ1-5,once,ASSQGYSNQPQH
TRBV12-3/TRBV12-4,-,TRBJ1-5,-,ASSLASGQPQH
TRBV5-4,TRBD2,TRBJ2-3,-,ASSLTGGWVDTQY
TRBV11-2,-,TRBJ2-2,once,ASSLDWNTGELF
TRBV24-1,TRBD1,TRBJ2-1,-,ATSDLSDRGNEQF
TRBV18,TRBD1,TRBJ1-6,-,ASSTGFSTGTGVSPLH
TRBV5-1,TRBD1,TRBJ2-2,-,ASSLAGGVGELF
TRBV6-1,-,TRBJ1-5,-,ASSEAPGFGSNQPQH
TRBV30,-,TRBJ1-3,-,AWTAKDSSGNTIY
TRBV7-9,TRBD1,TRBJ2-1,-,ASSLGGQGASSYNEQF
TRBV5-6,TRBD2,TRBJ2-1,few,ASYPGTSGGSSYNEQF
TRBV7-9,-,TRBJ1-5,-,ASSLTGFSNQPQH
TRBV28,TRBD1,TRBJ2-1,-,ASSSGTGGYNEQF
TRBV6-6,TRBD1,TRBJ2-7,-,ASSGPGQGVYEQY
TRBV7-2,-,TRBJ1-3,-,ASSLQQGTGNTIY
TRBV18,TRBD2,TRBJ2-1,-,ASSPPNSGGISYNEQF
TRBV28,-,TRBJ1-1,-,ASSPPVFLNTEAF
TRBV5-1,TRBD1,TRBJ2-7,many,ASSMSGQGGYEQY
TRBV29-1,-,TRBJ2-1,-,SGRDSYNEQF
TRBV4-2,TRBD2,TRBJ2-1,-,ASSQGSSGGGGEQF
TRBV6-2/TRBV6-3,TRBD2,TRBJ2-7,-,ASSPSGGRIYEQY
TRBV4-3,-,TRBJ1-4,-,ASSQETRERGYLEKLF
TRBV2,-,TRBJ2-5,-,ASSKSQGFQETQY
TRBV6-2/TRBV6-3,-,TRBJ2-1,-,ASSYSGRDNEQF
TRBV7-9,-,TRBJ2-2,-,ASRTVNTGELF
TRBV5-1,TRBD2,TRBJ2-3,-,ASSFWTSGVGDTQY
TRBV5-1,TRBD2,TRBJ2-5,-,ASSLGTSGGGETQY
TRBV11-3,-,TRBJ2-3,-,ASSLEGAITSTDTQY